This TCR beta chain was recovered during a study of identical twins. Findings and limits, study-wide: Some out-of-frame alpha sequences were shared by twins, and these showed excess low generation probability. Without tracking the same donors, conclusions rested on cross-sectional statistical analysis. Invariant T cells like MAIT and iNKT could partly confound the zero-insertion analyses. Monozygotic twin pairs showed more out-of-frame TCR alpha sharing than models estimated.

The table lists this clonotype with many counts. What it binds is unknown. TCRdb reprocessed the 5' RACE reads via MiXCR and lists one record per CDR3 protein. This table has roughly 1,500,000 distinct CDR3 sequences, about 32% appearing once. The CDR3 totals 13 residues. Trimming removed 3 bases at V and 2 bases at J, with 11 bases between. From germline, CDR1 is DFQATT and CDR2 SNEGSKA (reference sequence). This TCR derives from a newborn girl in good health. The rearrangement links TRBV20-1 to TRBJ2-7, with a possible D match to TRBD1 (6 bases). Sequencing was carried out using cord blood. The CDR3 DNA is TGCAGTGCTAGGGAACAGGGAACCTACGAGCAGTACTTC. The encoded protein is CSAREQGTYEQYF.